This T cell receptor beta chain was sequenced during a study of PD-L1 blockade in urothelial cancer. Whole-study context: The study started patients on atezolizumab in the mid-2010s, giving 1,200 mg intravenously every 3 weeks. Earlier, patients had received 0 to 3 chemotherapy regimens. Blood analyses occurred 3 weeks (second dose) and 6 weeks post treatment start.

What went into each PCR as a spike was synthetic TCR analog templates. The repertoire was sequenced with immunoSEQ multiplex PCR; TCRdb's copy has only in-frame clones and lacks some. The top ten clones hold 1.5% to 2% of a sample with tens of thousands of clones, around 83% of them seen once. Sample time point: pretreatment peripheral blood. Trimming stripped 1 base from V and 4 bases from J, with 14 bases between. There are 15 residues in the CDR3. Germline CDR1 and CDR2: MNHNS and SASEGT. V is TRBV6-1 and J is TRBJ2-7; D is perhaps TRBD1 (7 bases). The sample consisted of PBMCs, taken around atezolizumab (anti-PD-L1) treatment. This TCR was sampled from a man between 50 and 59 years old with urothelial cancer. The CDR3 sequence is CASSEGGTEGYEQYF. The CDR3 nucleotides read TGTGCCAGCAGTGAAGGCGGGACAGAGGGGTACGAGCAGTACTTC.